A single sample gave rise to the 25 T cell receptor beta chains below, sequenced in a study of T cells expressing NK-cell markers. TCRdb reprocessed the 5' RACE reads, with one entry per CDR3 protein and no DNA. In total, the table holds 550,000 or so distinct CDR3 sequences. Sequenced input: blood T cells: a sorted CD56 or NKG2C T cell subset, CD4+ or CD8+ T cells, or bulk PBMC T cells (not recorded which). The origin of the receptors is a young man in good health.

V gene TRBV5-5 combines with J gene TRBJ2-7; TCRdb's D gene call, TRBD2, goes unchecked for lack of DNA. CDR1 is SGHKS, CDR2 YYEKEE, per germline (reference sequence). This CDR3 comprises 15 residues. This CDR3 reads CASSRYSGSSYEQYF.

J is TRBJ1-1 and V is TRBV4-1. The CDR3 contains 14 residues. The V gene's germline CDR1 is MGHRA and CDR2 YSYEKL. The CDR3 is CASSQGPRNTEAFF.

V gene TRBV12-3 or TRBV12-4 combines with J gene TRBJ2-3. This CDR3 is 15 amino acids long. The CDR3 sequence: CASSFLRSSTDTQYF.

The chain recombines TRBV25-1 with TRBJ1-2; the TRBD1 assignment by TCRdb is unverifiable without DNA. Looked up from germline, CDR1 is MGHDK and CDR2 is SYGVNS. The CDR3 is made up of 12 amino acids. CDR3: CATLRDGGGYTF.

The chain couples TRBV6-5 to TRBJ2-3. CDR3 length: 13 amino acids. Germline V gives CDR1 MNHEY, CDR2 SVGAGI. The CDR3 sequence is CASSRTSTDTQYF.

This chain uses TRBV12-3 or TRBV12-4 with TRBJ2-1; with no DNA, the TCRdb D assignment of TRBD2 cannot be verified. This CDR3 has 14 amino acids. This CDR3 reads CASIRGADWNRQFF.

This chain uses TRBV12-3 or TRBV12-4 with TRBJ2-3; the D call of TRBD1 rests on TCRdb alone, since no DNA is present to check it. This CDR3 has 17 residues. The CDR3 sequence: CASSPPPGTELSDTQYF.

V usage is TRBV11-3 and J usage is TRBJ2-3; without DNA, the TCRdb call of TRBD1 cannot be checked. This CDR3 region has 14 residues. The germline CDR1 and CDR2 sequences are SGHNT and YENEEA. This chain's CDR3 is CASSLGDRRATQYF.

The chain links TRBV28 to TRBJ2-3; the D call of TRBD1 rests on TCRdb alone, since no DNA is present to check it. CDR3 length: 15 amino acids. Per the germline V gene, CDR1 is MDHEN and CDR2 is SYDVKM. CDR3 protein: CASSFSFGTTDTQYF. The whole variable domain, filled in from reference TRBV28 and TRBJ2-3, reads DVKVTQSSRYLVKRTGEKVFLECVQDMDHENMFWYRQDPGLGLRLIYFSYDVKMKEKGDIPEGYSVSREKKERFSLILESASTNQTSMYLCASSFSFGTTDTQYFGPGTRLTVL.

The rearrangement uses TRBV7-2 and TRBJ2-1. The germline CDR1 and CDR2 sequences are SGHTA and FQGNSA. This CDR3 region has 14 residues. The chain's CDR3 is CASSFLQDYNEQFF.

The J gene is TRBJ1-1, the V gene TRBV7-2; TCRdb's D call of TRBD1 is untestable without DNA. The CDR3 is made up of 16 amino acids. Germline CDR1 SGHTA, CDR2 FQGNSA. The CDR3 here is CASSRFRTGANTEAFF.

The chain couples TRBV7-8 to TRBJ2-3; the D call from TCRdb, TRBD2, cannot be confirmed without DNA. Germline V gene data show CDR1 as SGHVS and CDR2 as FQNEAQ. This CDR3 comprises 18 residues. The chain's CDR3 is CASSFRWSARAGADTQYF. Looking up the rest from reference TRBV7-8 and TRBJ2-3 gives the full variable domain: GAGVSQSPRYKVAKRGQDVALRCDPISGHVSLFWYQQALGQGPEFLTYFQNEAQLDKSGLPSDRFFAERPEGSVSTLKIQRTQQEDSAVYLCASSFRWSARAGADTQYFGPGTRLTVL.

This sequence joins TRBV7-8 and TRBJ2-5. This CDR3 region has 11 residues. Germline V gene lookup returns CDR1 SGHVS and CDR2 FQNEAQ. The CDR3 reads CASRERETQYF.

The chain uses TRBV4-2 and TRBJ1-5. CDR1 is LGHNA and CDR2 is YNFKEQ in the germline V gene. The CDR3 covers 14 residues. The CDR3 sequence is CASSQDQKNQPQHF.

The chain employs TRBV6-5 and TRBJ2-3. The CDR3 extends over 15 amino acids. In germline, CDR1 is MNHEY, CDR2 SVGAGI. The CDR3 loop is CASSPSPSSTDTQYF.

V is TRBV28 and J is TRBJ2-1. Germline V CDR1 and CDR2: MDHEN, SYDVKM. The CDR3 loop spans 13 amino acids. The CDR3 sequence is CASTMSLVNEQFF.

This chain links TRBV20-1 with TRBJ2-5. Germline loops: CDR1 DFQATT, CDR2 SNEGSKA (reference sequence). The CDR3 extends over 13 amino acids. CDR3: CSARDARSETQYF.

The chain couples TRBV7-8 to TRBJ2-7; absent DNA, TCRdb's TRBD1 call cannot be checked. CDR3 size: 15 residues. Germline V gene data show CDR1 as SGHVS and CDR2 as FQNEAQ. This chain's CDR3 is CASSPTGRSSYEQYF.

This sequence joins TRBV9 and TRBJ2-5; the TCRdb D gene call, TRBD1, has no DNA to confirm it. Germline V gene sequence: CDR1 SGDLS, CDR2 YYNGEE. CDR3 length: 14 amino acids. The CDR3 loop reads CASSVRQGRETQYF.

V gene TRBV5-1 combines with J gene TRBJ2-1; as DNA is missing, the TRBD1 call by TCRdb cannot be tested. The germline CDR1 and CDR2 sequences are SGHRS and YFSETQ. The CDR3 loop spans 14 amino acids. The CDR3 is CASSAWTGSNEQFF.

The CDR3 reads CSLRLAATETQYF. The chain employs TRBV29-1 and TRBJ2-5; there is no DNA to check the TCRdb D call of TRBD2. Germline loops: CDR1 SQVTM, CDR2 ANQGSEA. The CDR3 is 13 amino acids.

The chain has TRBV28 and TRBJ2-7. Germline CDR1 MDHEN, CDR2 SYDVKM. This CDR3 has 14 amino acids. CDR3 in amino acids: CASSLSQALYEQYF.

V gene TRBV3-1 combines with J gene TRBJ2-1; TCRdb proposes TRBD2, but this gene call is untestable without DNA. CDR1 and CDR2 from the germline V gene are LGHDT and YNNKEL (reference sequence). The CDR3 sequence is 19 residues long. CDR3 sequence reads: CASSQRGPTTSSHNNEQFF.

J is TRBJ2-1 and V is TRBV24-1; TCRdb outputs TRBD2, but without DNA this stays unchecked. Per germline, CDR1 KGHDR and CDR2 SFDVKD. The CDR3 is made up of 14 amino acids. CDR3 protein: CATSPGLAGAEQFF.

The gene calls are TRBV5-1 and TRBJ2-1. The CDR3 consists of 15 residues. CDR1 SGHRS and CDR2 YFSETQ come from the germline V gene. The CDR3 region is CASSLGLIGKGEQFF. The entire variable domain, with the rest obtained from reference TRBV5-1 and TRBJ2-1, is as follows: KAGVTQTPRYLIKTRGQQVTLSCSPISGHRSVSWYQQTPGQGLQFLFEYFSETQRNKGNFPGRFSGRQFSNSRSEMNVSTLELGDSALYLCASSLGLIGKGEQFFGPGTRLTVL.